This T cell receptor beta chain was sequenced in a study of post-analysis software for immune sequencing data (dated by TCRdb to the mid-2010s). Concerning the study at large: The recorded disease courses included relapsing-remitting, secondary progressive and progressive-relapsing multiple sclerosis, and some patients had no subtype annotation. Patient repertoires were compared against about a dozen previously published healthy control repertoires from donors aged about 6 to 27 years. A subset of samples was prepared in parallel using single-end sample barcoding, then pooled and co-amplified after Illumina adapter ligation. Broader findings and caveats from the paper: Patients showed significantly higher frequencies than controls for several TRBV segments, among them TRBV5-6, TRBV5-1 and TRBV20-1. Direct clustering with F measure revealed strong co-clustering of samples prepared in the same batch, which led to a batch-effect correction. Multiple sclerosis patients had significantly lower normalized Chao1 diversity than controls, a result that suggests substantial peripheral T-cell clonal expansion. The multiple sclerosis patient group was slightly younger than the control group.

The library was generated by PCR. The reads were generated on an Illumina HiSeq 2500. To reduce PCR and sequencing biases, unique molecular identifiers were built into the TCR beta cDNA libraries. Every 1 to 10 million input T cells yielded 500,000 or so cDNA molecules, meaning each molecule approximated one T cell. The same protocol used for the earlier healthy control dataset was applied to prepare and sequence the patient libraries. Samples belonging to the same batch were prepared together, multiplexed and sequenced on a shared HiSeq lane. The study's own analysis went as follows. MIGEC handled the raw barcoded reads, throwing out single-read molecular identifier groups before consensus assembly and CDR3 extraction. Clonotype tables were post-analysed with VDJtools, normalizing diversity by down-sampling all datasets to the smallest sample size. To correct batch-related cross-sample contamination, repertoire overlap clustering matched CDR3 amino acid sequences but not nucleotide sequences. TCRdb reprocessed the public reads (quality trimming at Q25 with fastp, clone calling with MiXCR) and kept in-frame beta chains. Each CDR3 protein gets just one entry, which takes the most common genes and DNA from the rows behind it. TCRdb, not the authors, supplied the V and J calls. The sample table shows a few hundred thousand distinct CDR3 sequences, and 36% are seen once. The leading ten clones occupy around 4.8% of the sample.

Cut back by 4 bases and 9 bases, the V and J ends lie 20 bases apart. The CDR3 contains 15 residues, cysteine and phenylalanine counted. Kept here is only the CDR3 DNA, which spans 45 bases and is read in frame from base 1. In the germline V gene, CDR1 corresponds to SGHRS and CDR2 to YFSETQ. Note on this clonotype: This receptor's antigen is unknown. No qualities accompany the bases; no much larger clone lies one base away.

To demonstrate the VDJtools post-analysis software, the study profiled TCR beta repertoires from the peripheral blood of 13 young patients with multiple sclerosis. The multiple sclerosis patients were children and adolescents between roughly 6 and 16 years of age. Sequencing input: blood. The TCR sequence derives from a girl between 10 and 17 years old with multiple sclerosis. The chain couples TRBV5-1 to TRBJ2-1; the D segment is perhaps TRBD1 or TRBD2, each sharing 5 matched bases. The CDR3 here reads CASSAQGRKNTEQFF. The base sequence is TGCGCCAGCAGCGCCCAGGGACGGAAGAACACTGAGCAGTTCTTC.